This TCR beta chain was recovered during a study of identical twins. Worth noting for this clonotype: At one end, the junction sequence differs from germline, possibly due to a read error.

TCRdb processed the 5' RACE reads anew with MiXCR; each CDR3 protein has one entry. The sample gives 1.5 million to 2 million distinct CDR3 sequences, less than 40% of which show up once; about 0.25% is in the top ten. Sequenced material: cord blood. The clonotype comes from a newborn girl in good health.

The CDR3: CASGLVTAFNNEQFF. CDR3 coding DNA: TGCGCCAGCGGCTTGGTGACGGCCTTCAACAATGAGCAGTTCTTC. The J gene is TRBJ2-1, the V gene TRBV5-1, with unresolved D. The CDR3 consists of 15 residues. Germline assignment: CDR1 SGHRS and CDR2 YFSETQ.